These 16 T cell receptor beta chains originate from one sample sequenced in a study of CD8+CD57+ T cells in acquired aplastic anemia. Genomic DNA served as template for TCR beta VDJ and CDR3 profiling. TCRdb reanalysed the reads using MiXCR and keeps one entry per CDR3 protein. Of approximately 200,000 distinct CDR3 sequences in the sample, under 55% are singletons; the top ten hold around 20%. Flow cytometry had shown expanded CD8+CD57+ cells in the patients chosen for sequencing. Sequencing was performed on sorted CD4+, CD8+, or CD8+CD57+ T cells (not recorded which) from PBMCs. The receptors come from a human donor with aplastic anemia.

The chain uses TRBV24-1 and TRBJ2-7, with 9 nucleotides matching TRBD1. Germline V CDR1 and CDR2: KGHDR, SFDVKD. The CDR3 is 15 residues long. Unmatched junction bases numbered 6, after V lost 2 bases and J lost 5 bases. Written as DNA, the CDR3 is TGTGCCACCAGTGATTCGGGGACAGGGTTCCACGAGCAGTACTTC. Its protein is CATSDSGTGFHEQYF.

J is TRBJ2-3 and V is TRBV4-2; no clear D gene. Germline V CDR1 and CDR2: LGHNA, YNFKEQ. The CDR3 runs 16 residues. Trimming removed 5 bases at V and 2 bases at J, with 17 bases between. The CDR3 reads CASSLRRGGYTDTQYF. CDR3 bases: TGTGCCAGCAGCTTAAGGCGTGGCGGCTACACAGATACGCAGTATTTT.

Of note for this clonotype: The junction does not match germline at one end; this may be a read error. The J gene is TRBJ2-3, the V gene TRBV5-1; 15 positions match TRBD2. This CDR3 is 18 amino acids long. Germline lookup yields CDR1 SGHRS and CDR2 YFSETQ. This chain's CDR3 is CASSPGLAGGGGTDTQYF. Here the CDR3 DNA reads TGTGCCAGCAGCCCGGGACTAGCGGGGGGCGGGGGTACAGATACGCAGTATTTT.

This chain links TRBV7-2 with TRBJ1-6; 9 bases line up with TRBD1. The CDR3 has 16 residues. Per germline, CDR1 SGHTA and CDR2 FQGNSA. Trimming at V came to 5 bases and at J to 6 bases, leaving 8 bases not matched to a gene. The CDR3 DNA reads as TGTGCCAGCAGCCTCCAGCCGGGACAGGGTAATTCACCCCTCCACTTT. This sequence encodes CASSLQPGQGNSPLHF.

The sample holds many counts of this clonotype. The rearrangement links TRBV20-1 to TRBJ1-5, with 7 bases identical to TRBD1. This CDR3 has 15 residues. After removal of 3 bases from V and 7 bases from J, the junction contained 12 bases not matched to a gene. Germline V CDR1 and CDR2: DFQATT, SNEGSKA (reference sequence). As DNA, the CDR3 is TGCAGTGCTAGGGTTCGAGGGCAGGGGGAACAGCCCCAGCATTTT. Translation gives CSARVRGQGEQPQHF.

This clonotype came up many times. CDR3 protein: CASSVGVGGGAGETQYF. In nucleotides, the CDR3 is TGTGCCAGCAGCGTAGGCGTCGGCGGGGGCGCGGGGGAGACCCAGTACTTC. The chain recombines TRBV9 with TRBJ2-5, with D possibly matching TRBD2 (7 bases). The V gene lost 0 bases and the J gene lost 5 bases, with 20 bases spanning the gap. The CDR3 covers 17 residues. The V gene's germline CDR1 is SGDLS and CDR2 YYNGEE.

The V and J genes are TRBV20-1 and TRBJ1-4; 8 nucleotides match TRBD1. CDR3 size: 12 residues. J was trimmed by 10 bases and V by 6 bases; bases with no gene match: 7. Germline assignment: CDR1 DFQATT and CDR2 SNEGSKA (reference sequence). In nucleotides, the CDR3 is TGCAGTGCCACGGACAGGGAAGGAAAACTGTTTTTT. Protein product: CSATDREGKLFF.

This clonotype was found many times. This rearrangement joins TRBV19 to TRBJ1-1; D may be TRBD1 (6 bases). This CDR3 contains 17 residues. V shed 5 bases and J shed 5 bases, with 24 bases lying between them. Germline V gene sequence: CDR1 LNHDA, CDR2 SQIVND (reference sequence). In DNA, the CDR3 is TGTGCCAGTAGTCCGACAGGTTCCTCCTCCCGTTGGACTGAAGCTTTCTTT. This codes for CASSPTGSSSRWTEAFF.

This clonotype was detected many times. This chain connects TRBV4-1 to TRBJ2-3; TRBD2 matches 9 bases. The junction had 8 bases not matched to a gene; V was cut back by 1 base and J by 0 bases. The CDR3 consists of 18 residues. The germline V gene has CDR1 MGHRA and CDR2 YSYEKL. CDR3 in DNA: TGCGCCAGCAGCCAAGCTGCAGCGGGGGGTTCAAGCACAGATACGCAGTATTTT. Its protein is CASSQAAAGGSSTDTQYF.

As to this clonotype: The junction shows a germline mismatch at one end, possibly a read error. This CDR3 reads CASSIATGWASGDTIYF. CDR3 DNA: TGTGCCAGTAGTATCGCGACAGGCTGGGCATCTGGAGACACCATATATTTT. The chain couples TRBV19 to TRBJ1-3; perhaps TRBD1 as D (6 bases). The CDR3 is 17 amino acids. Germline V gene sequence: CDR1 LNHDA, CDR2 SQIVND (reference sequence). Filled out from reference TRBV19 and TRBJ1-3, the complete variable domain reads DGGITQSPKYLFRKEGQNVTLSCEQNLNHDAMYWYRQDPGQGLRLIYYSQIVNDFQKGDIAEGYSVSREKKESFPLTVTSAQKNPTAFYLCASSIATGWASGDTIYFGEGSWLTVV.

The chain recombines TRBV20-1 with TRBJ2-5; 11 bases match TRBD1. The CDR3 consists of 14 residues. Germline values: CDR1 DFQATT, CDR2 SNEGSKA (reference sequence). V lost 4 bases, J lost 1 base, and 2 bases stayed unmatched. CDR3 protein: CSAMGQGVQETQYF. The CDR3 DNA reads as TGCAGTGCTATGGGACAGGGGGTCCAAGAGACCCAGTACTTC.

This clonotype has at least ten counts. This chain links TRBV19 with TRBJ2-6; 8 nucleotides agree with TRBD1. Per the germline V gene, CDR1 is LNHDA and CDR2 is SQIVND (reference sequence). After removal of 5 bases from V and 0 bases from J, the junction contained 6 bases not matched to a gene. CDR3 size: 17 residues. CDR3 amino acids: CASSRDRRSSGANVLTF. Here the CDR3 DNA reads TGTGCCAGTAGTCGGGACAGGCGATCCTCTGGGGCCAACGTCCTGACTTTC.

This clonotype came up many times. V and J are TRBV19 and TRBJ1-2, with TRBD1 matching 7 bases. From germline, CDR1 is LNHDA and CDR2 SQIVND (reference sequence). The CDR3 has 15 residues. Trimming at V came to 3 bases and at J to 1 base, leaving 5 bases not matched to a gene. The CDR3 is CASSMSGGGNYGYTF. CDR3 sequence (DNA): TGTGCCAGTAGTATGTCAGGGGGAGGTAACTATGGCTACACCTTC.

About this clonotype: This is likely a read error, given that the CDR3 carries no conserved phenylalanine or tryptophan at its end. V and J are TRBV10-3 and TRBJ1-6, with D hard to call. This CDR3 spans 11 amino acids. V dropped 10 bases and J dropped 11 bases, with 12 bases sitting between them. Germline V gene sequence: CDR1 ENHRY, CDR2 SYGVKD. The CDR3 nucleotides read TGTGCCACCTGGGGAGGTACACCCCTCCACCTT. Its protein is CATWGGTPLHL.

As for this clonotype: One base away lies a much larger clone, so this may be a sequencing read error. J is TRBJ2-1 and V is TRBV5-1, with TRBD2 as a possible D gene (6 bases). CDR1 is SGHRS, CDR2 YFSETQ, per germline. The length of the CDR3 is 15 residues. V was cut by 4 bases and J by 2 bases, with 13 bases left in between. The DNA of the CDR3 is TGCGCCAGCAGCCACTGGGGGGAGGCCTACAATGAGCAGTTCTTC. Translating gives CASSHWGEAYNEQFF.

This clonotype was seen repeatedly, ten times or more. This chain joins TRBV20-1 and TRBJ2-7, with D hard to call. CDR1 and CDR2 from the germline V gene are DFQATT and SNEGSKA (reference sequence). The CDR3 runs to 15 residues. The V end lost 0 bases, the J end lost 4 bases, and 16 bases lay between the germline ends. CDR3 bases: TGCAGTGCTAGAGATCTGACTTACTCGCGGTACGAGCAGTACTTC. Translating gives CSARDLTYSRYEQYF.